This T cell receptor beta chain was captured by sequencing in a study of T cells in Graves' hyperthyroidism and ophthalmopathy (dated by TCRdb to between 2018 and 2021). At the level of the whole study: Peripheral blood was sampled at the time of initial diagnosis, prior to any treatment. The 100 discovery patients were randomly divided into training and test sets at a 7:3 ratio. Thyroid tissue and blood T-cell repertoires from about six Graves' hyperthyroidism patients were also compared in the study. A discovery cohort of about 95 patients, about 43 with Graves' ophthalmopathy and more than 55 with stable Graves' hyperthyroidism, was used to find distinguishing TCR V-J signatures. Following sampling, methimazole starting at 30 mg daily was given to hyperthyroidism patients, and high-dose intravenous methylprednisolone was given to ophthalmopathy patients. Prospective prediction of ophthalmopathy was tested in an independent validation cohort consisting of about 19 hyperthyroidism patients and some 16 patients who later progressed to ophthalmopathy. According to the paper, TCR Vbeta CDR3 sequencing was carried out on roughly 130 peripheral blood samples, which came from fewer than 50 ophthalmopathy, approximately 78 hyperthyroidism and roughly 17 progressor patients.

The TCR beta CDR3 regions were amplified from the RNA transcripts. For the first round of RT-PCR on the TCR CDR3, the HTBI primer set was used together with the Qiagen OneStep RT-PCR kit. Libraries were constructed in a second round of multiplex PCR, after which size selection and purification were performed. The libraries were sequenced on an Illumina HiSeq2000 using paired-end 100 bp reads. Per the original workflow: SOAPnuke was used to process the raw data, throwing out any read that contained adapters or uncalled bases, had a mean Phred below 15, or lacked an exact constant-primer or identifier match. High-quality paired reads were merged with COPE v1.2.5, and unique nucleotide sequences were defined as clonotypes. MiTCR v1.1 was used to align clonotypes to the IMGT TRBV, TRBD and TRBJ reference segments. Analysis was restricted to V-J combinations with a frequency above 0.0001, which covered roughly 99% of repertoires. The TCS score was defined as F50 (clonal expansion) divided by E x V (chaos), with BLOSUM62-based TCRdist calculated between CDR3 peptides within each V-J. Welch's t-statistics and random forest reduced approximately 520 V-J features to some 14, which were used in a naive Bayes classifier (R e1071). TCRdb trimmed the raw reads at Q25, called clones with MiXCR and kept productive beta chains. Rows with one shared CDR3 protein collapse into an entry with the most common genes and DNA. The V and J calls follow TCRdb's processing rather than the paper's. The sample has about 480,000 distinct CDR3 sequences on record, roughly 25% of them singletons. The ten largest account for about 11% of the sample.

Findings and caveats that apply to the study as a whole: In validation, progression to ophthalmopathy was predicted by the model with approximately 67% sensitivity and about 72% specificity, a median of approximately 6.5 months before onset. Most expanded thyroid clonotypes (frequency above 0.001) were also found in blood, which suggests that blood repertoires may mirror thyroid immune responses. A 13 V-J signature model separated ophthalmopathy from stable hyperthyroidism, with approximately 87% sensitivity and 81% to 83% specificity in cross-validation and 80%/75% in testing. No statistical method was used to set the sample size in advance, and investigators knew the group allocation.

Ophthalmopathy patients had moderately to severely active disease, with a Clinical Activity Score of 3 or more, a NOSPECS grade of 4 or more, and a disease duration of less than 3 months. Exclusion was applied to patients with uncontrolled infections, other autoimmune diseases, pregnancy or lactation. Clinical symptoms, serum thyroxine and TRAb, thyroid ultrasound, and orbital computed tomography formed the basis for the diagnoses. PBMCs were isolated from 10 ml of fresh peripheral blood by Ficoll-Paque density gradient centrifugation. Total RNA was extracted with Trizol reagent, and quality was checked on an Agilent 2100 Bioanalyzer. The germline ends are 17 bases apart after V is trimmed by 7 bases and J by 10 bases. Taken from cysteine to phenylalanine, the CDR3 has 13 residues. Solely the CDR3 DNA is kept, with 39 bases framed from the first base. This clonotype has ten or more counts. Its antigen target is currently unknown. No base quality information exists; no much larger clone differs at one position.

This chain joins TRBV12-3 or TRBV12-4 to TRBJ1-5, with TRBD1 tentatively as D gene (5 bases match). Input material: blood. The TCR sequence derives from a woman in her twenties or thirties with Graves' ophthalmopathy. The DNA sequence reads TGTGCCAGCAACCGGGACGGCATAAGTCCCCAGCATTTT. This gives the protein CASNRDGISPQHF.